The entry below describes one T cell receptor beta chain. Antigen: not known. The entry originates in a study of T cell repertoires and HLA-DP antigens. About the research overall: Alloantigens: one with one groove difference and one with around 9 differences versus self. Average DNA input: about 230 ng for CD137+CD4+ sorts, around 1,200 ng pre-culture. Points from the study as a whole: No separate analysis of naive versus memory CD4+ cells was done.

Germline CDR1 is GTSNPN and CDR2 is SVGIG (reference sequence). The junction had 5 bases not matched to a gene; V was cut back by 2 bases and J by 3 bases. This CDR3 comprises 15 residues. Clones were read by immunoSEQ multiplex PCR, and TCRdb kept only the in-frame ones, dropping some. In the table there are about 73,000 clones, 80% of which are singletons. The material sequenced was CD4+ T cells from PBMCs. The receptor's source is a man aged 60-69 years in good health and CMV-seronegative. The V call is TRBV30, the J call TRBJ2-1; 9 bases are a match to TRBD2. Here the CDR3 reads CAWSIAGAYYNEQFF. The DNA for the CDR3 is TGTGCCTGGAGTATAGCGGGAGCCTACTACAATGAGCAGTTCTTC. The whole variable domain, filled in from reference TRBV30 and TRBJ2-1, reads SQTIHQWPATLVQPVGSPLSLECTVEGTSNPNLYWYRQAAGRGLQLLFYSVGIGQISSEVPQNLSASRPQDRQFILSSKKLLLSDSGFYLCAWSIAGAYYNEQFFGPGTRLTVL.